Presented here are 25 T cell receptor beta chains from one specimen sequenced in a study of T cells expressing NK-cell markers. TCRdb reprocessed the 5' RACE reads, with one entry per CDR3 protein and no DNA. The sample totals 550,000 or so distinct CDR3 sequences; its top ten clones hold about 3.6%. The sample was blood T cells: a sorted CD56 or NKG2C T cell subset, CD4+ or CD8+ T cells, or bulk PBMC T cells (not recorded which). The source is a man aged 18 to 30 in good health.

The chain carries TRBV12-3 or TRBV12-4 and TRBJ2-7; the TCRdb call, TRBD1, lacks DNA for checking. The CDR3 is 15 residues long. Here the CDR3 reads CASSQGTGPSYEQYF.

This chain uses TRBV7-2 with TRBJ2-1. Germline loops: CDR1 SGHTA, CDR2 FQGNSA. The CDR3 is made up of 11 amino acids. This CDR3 is CASSSFPRQFF.

V usage is TRBV5-1 and J usage is TRBJ2-5; without DNA, the TCRdb call of TRBD2 cannot be checked. CDR3 length equals 14 residues. Looked up from germline, CDR1 is SGHRS and CDR2 is YFSETQ. This chain's CDR3 is CASSYGLDQETQYF.

V is TRBV29-1 and J is TRBJ2-1; TCRdb indicates TRBD2, and absent DNA this call remains unverified. The CDR3 is 15 residues long. Germline-derived CDR1 and CDR2 are SQVTM and ANQGSEA. CDR3 sequence reads: CSVAGLAGGFDEQFF.

The gene calls are TRBV7-6 and TRBJ2-1; TCRdb lists TRBD2, though no DNA is available to test this call. The CDR3 extends over 16 amino acids. The germline V gene encodes CDR1 SGHVS and CDR2 FNYEAQ. The CDR3 sequence: CASSSYGLAGMNEQFF.

J is TRBJ2-5 and V is TRBV27; TCRdb's assignment of TRBD1 cannot be checked, as there is no DNA. Germline CDR1 reads MNHEY; CDR2 reads SMNVEV (reference sequence). This CDR3 region has 16 residues. The CDR3 sequence: CASKAHPGQGKETQYF.

The chain recombines TRBV29-1 with TRBJ2-5; with no DNA, the TCRdb D assignment of TRBD1 cannot be verified. CDR3 length: 17 residues. CDR1 is SQVTM, CDR2 ANQGSEA, per germline. CDR3 loop: CSVEDPGRGTAQETQYF.

The CDR3 here is CSVSTPHGGGTEAFF. The chain joins TRBV20-1 to TRBJ1-1; TCRdb outputs TRBD1, but without DNA this stays unchecked. The germline CDR1 and CDR2 sequences are DFQATT and SNEGSKA (reference sequence). The CDR3 extends over 15 amino acids.

The V gene is TRBV7-2, the J gene TRBJ1-1. This CDR3 spans 17 amino acids. CDR1 SGHTA and CDR2 FQGNSA come from the germline V gene. CDR3 residues: CASSLVSLGSLKTEAFF.

The rearrangement joins TRBV12-3 or TRBV12-4 to TRBJ2-1; absent DNA, TCRdb's TRBD2 call cannot be checked. The CDR3 contains 18 residues. Here the CDR3 reads CASSHAIPGTSGRGEQFF.

The chain couples TRBV30 to TRBJ2-1; without DNA, the TCRdb call of TRBD2 cannot be checked. The CDR3 is made up of 12 amino acids. The germline gives CDR1 GTSNPN, CDR2 SVGIG (reference sequence). CDR3 in amino acids: CALTSSSNEQFF.

The CDR3 reads CASSVQGAPETQYF. The chain combines TRBV12-3 or TRBV12-4 with TRBJ2-5; TCRdb returns TRBD1, unconfirmable since there is no DNA. The CDR3 extends over 14 amino acids.

The chain couples TRBV5-6 to TRBJ1-1; TCRdb gives TRBD1 as the D gene, but with no DNA this cannot be confirmed. CDR3 length: 13 residues. The germline V gene has CDR1 SGHDT and CDR2 YYEEEE. CDR3 region: CASTKTGGTEAFF.

V and J are TRBV20-1 and TRBJ2-3; absent DNA, TCRdb's TRBD1 call cannot be checked. CDR3 size: 15 residues. Germline V gives CDR1 DFQATT, CDR2 SNEGSKA (reference sequence). This CDR3 reads CSALTTGASTDTQYF.

This rearrangement joins TRBV4-2 to TRBJ2-5; TCRdb designates TRBD2, a call that cannot be tested without DNA. CDR3 size: 15 residues. Germline CDR1 is LGHNA and CDR2 is YNFKEQ. The chain's CDR3 is CASSQDRRGEETQYF.

The rearrangement joins TRBV12-3 or TRBV12-4 to TRBJ2-5. The CDR3 covers 13 residues. The CDR3 region is CASSLSTSGTQYF.

The chain carries TRBV18 and TRBJ1-6; as DNA is missing, the TRBD1 call by TCRdb cannot be tested. CDR1 is KGHSH, CDR2 LQKENI, per germline. The CDR3 totals 15 residues. The CDR3 loop reads CASSPYDRVDSPLHF.

J is TRBJ2-1 and V is TRBV6-5; the TCRdb D gene call, TRBD1, has no DNA to confirm it. CDR1 and CDR2 (germline): MNHEY, SVGAGI. The CDR3 contains 15 residues. Here the CDR3 reads CASSYSGDGYNEQFF.

The V gene is TRBV9, the J gene TRBJ2-3; TCRdb's D call of TRBD1 is untestable without DNA. In germline, CDR1 is SGDLS, CDR2 YYNGEE. The CDR3 is made up of 16 amino acids. The CDR3 here is CASSGTGGASRDTQYF.

The chain is built from TRBV12-3 or TRBV12-4 and TRBJ2-2; TCRdb proposes TRBD1, but this gene call is untestable without DNA. The CDR3 totals 14 residues. The CDR3 region is CASTIFPETGELFF.

J is TRBJ2-4 and V is TRBV10-3. CDR1 and CDR2 from the germline V gene are ENHRY and SYGVKD. The CDR3 extends over 15 amino acids. The CDR3 loop reads CAISEATSLGNIQYF.

The chain carries TRBV28 and TRBJ1-4. From germline, CDR1 is MDHEN and CDR2 SYDVKM. The CDR3 is 15 amino acids. The CDR3 spells CASSSPPDEVEKLFF.

The chain couples TRBV4-2 to TRBJ2-5; TCRdb picks TRBD1, but there is no DNA to check that call. This CDR3 contains 13 residues. The germline V gene has CDR1 LGHNA and CDR2 YNFKEQ. The CDR3 spells CASRSGQQETQYF.

The gene calls are TRBV28 and TRBJ2-7; TCRdb designates TRBD1, a call that cannot be tested without DNA. The CDR3 is 13 amino acids. Per the germline V gene, CDR1 is MDHEN and CDR2 is SYDVKM. CDR3 loop: CASGYWDVYEQYF.

J is TRBJ2-1 and V is TRBV24-1; the D call from TCRdb, TRBD2, cannot be confirmed without DNA. CDR1 is KGHDR, CDR2 SFDVKD, per germline. The CDR3 is made up of 18 amino acids. CDR3 sequence: CATSDPKPGLHSYNEQFF.